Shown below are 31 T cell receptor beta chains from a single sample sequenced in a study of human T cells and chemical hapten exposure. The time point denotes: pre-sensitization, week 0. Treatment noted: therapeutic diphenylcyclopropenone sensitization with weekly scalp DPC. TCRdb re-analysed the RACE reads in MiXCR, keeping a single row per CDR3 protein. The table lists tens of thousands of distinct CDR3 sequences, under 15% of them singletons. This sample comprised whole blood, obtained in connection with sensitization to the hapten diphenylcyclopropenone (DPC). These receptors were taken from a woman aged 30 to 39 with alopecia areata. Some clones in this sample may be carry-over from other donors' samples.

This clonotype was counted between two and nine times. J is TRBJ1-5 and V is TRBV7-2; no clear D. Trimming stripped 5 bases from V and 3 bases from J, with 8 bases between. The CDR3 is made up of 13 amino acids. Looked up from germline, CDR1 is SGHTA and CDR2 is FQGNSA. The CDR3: CASSPGINQPQHF. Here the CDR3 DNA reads TGTGCCAGCAGCCCGGGAATCAATCAGCCCCAGCATTTT.

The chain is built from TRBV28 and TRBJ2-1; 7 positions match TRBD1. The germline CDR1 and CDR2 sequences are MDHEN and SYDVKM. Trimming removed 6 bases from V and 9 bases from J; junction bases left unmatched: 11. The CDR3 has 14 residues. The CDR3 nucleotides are TGTGCCAGCAGCCCGGGACAGACGCTTCCTGAGCAGTTCTTC. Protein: CASSPGQTLPEQFF.

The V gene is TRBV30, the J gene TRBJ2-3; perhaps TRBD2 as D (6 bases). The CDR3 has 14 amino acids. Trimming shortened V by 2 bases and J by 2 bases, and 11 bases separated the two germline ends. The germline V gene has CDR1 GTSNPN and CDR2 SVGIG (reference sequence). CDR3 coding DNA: TGTGCCTGGAGTACGGGAGCGAACACAGATACGCAGTATTTT. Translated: CAWSTGANTDTQYF.

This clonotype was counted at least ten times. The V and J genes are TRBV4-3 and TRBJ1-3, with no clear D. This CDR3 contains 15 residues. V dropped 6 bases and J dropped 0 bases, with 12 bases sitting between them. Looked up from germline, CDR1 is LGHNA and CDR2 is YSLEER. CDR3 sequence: CASRNSPGSGNTIYF. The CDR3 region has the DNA TGCGCCAGCAGAAACTCACCAGGCTCTGGAAACACCATATATTTT.

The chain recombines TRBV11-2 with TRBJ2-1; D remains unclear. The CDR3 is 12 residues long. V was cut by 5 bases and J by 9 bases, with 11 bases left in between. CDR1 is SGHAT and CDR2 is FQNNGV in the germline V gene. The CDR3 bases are TGTGCCAGCAGCCATAATAACGGTGAGCAGTTCTTC. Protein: CASSHNNGEQFF.

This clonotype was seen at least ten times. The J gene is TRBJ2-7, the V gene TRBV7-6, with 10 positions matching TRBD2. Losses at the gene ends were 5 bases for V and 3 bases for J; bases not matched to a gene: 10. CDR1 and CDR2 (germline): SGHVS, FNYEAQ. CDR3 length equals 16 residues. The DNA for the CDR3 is TGTGCCAGCAGCGGACGTACGGGACTAGCGAGCTACGAGCAGTACTTC. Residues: CASSGRTGLASYEQYF.

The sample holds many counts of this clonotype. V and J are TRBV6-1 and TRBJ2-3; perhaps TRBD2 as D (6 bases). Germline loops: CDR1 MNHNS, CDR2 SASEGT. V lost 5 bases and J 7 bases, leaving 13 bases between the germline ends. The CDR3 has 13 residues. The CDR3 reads CASSPLGGNTQYF. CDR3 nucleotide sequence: TGTGCCAGCAGTCCCCTGGGGGGTAATACGCAGTATTTT.

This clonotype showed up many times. The CDR3 spells CASSYGGIGTEAFF. CDR3 in DNA: TGCGCCAGCAGCTATGGGGGGATCGGGACTGAAGCTTTCTTT. V is TRBV4-3 and J is TRBJ1-1; tentative D call: TRBD1 (5 bases). This CDR3 spans 14 amino acids. The germline V and J ends were trimmed by 5 bases and 5 bases, with 15 bases remaining between them. Germline V gene data show CDR1 as LGHNA and CDR2 as YSLEER.

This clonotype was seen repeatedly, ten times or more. CDR3 coding DNA: TGTGCCAGCAGTTACAACAGGGGGCCTGGCTACGAGCAGTACTTC. Encoded protein: CASSYNRGPGYEQYF. This chain links TRBV6-5 with TRBJ2-7, with 9 positions matching TRBD1. The J segment lost 3 bases and the V segment lost 2 bases, leaving 5 bases of the junction unmatched. This CDR3 spans 15 amino acids. CDR1 MNHEY and CDR2 SVGAGI come from the germline V gene.

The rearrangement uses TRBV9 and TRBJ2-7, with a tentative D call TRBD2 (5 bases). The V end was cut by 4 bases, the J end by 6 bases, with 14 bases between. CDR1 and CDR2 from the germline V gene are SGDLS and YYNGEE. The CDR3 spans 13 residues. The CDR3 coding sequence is TGTGCCAGCAGCCCAGCGGTAGTCAGCGAGCAGTACTTC. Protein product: CASSPAVVSEQYF.

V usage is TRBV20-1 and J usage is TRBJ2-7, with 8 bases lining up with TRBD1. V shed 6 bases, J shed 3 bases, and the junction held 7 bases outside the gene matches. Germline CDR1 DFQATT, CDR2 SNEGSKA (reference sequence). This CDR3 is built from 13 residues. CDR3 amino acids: CSAQQGEGYEQYF. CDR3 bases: TGCAGTGCCCAACAGGGGGAAGGCTACGAGCAGTACTTC.

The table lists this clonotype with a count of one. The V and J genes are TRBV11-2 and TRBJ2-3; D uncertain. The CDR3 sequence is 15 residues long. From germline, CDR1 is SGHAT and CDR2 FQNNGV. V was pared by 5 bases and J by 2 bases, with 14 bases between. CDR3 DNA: TGTGCCAGCAGCCTACGGGCGGACCTCACAGATACGCAGTATTTT. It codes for CASSLRADLTDTQYF. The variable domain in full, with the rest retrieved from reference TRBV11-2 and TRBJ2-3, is EAGVAQSPRYKIIEKRQSVAFWCNPISGHATLYWYQQILGQGPKLLIQFQNNGVVDDSQLPKDRFSAERLKGVDSTLKIQPAKLEDSAVYLCASSLRADLTDTQYFGPGTRLTVL.

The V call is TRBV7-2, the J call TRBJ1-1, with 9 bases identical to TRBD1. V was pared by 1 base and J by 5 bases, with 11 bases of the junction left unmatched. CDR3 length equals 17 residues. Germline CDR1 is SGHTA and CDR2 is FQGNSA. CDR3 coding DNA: TGTGCCAGCAGCTTAGAAGGGACAGGGATTCGGGGAACTGAAGCTTTCTTT. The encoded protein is CASSLEGTGIRGTEAFF.

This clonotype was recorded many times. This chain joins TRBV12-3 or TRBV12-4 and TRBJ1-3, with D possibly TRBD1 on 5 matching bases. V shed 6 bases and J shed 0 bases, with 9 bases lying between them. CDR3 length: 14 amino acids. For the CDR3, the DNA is TGTGCCAGCAGCCACAGGAACTCTGGAAACACCATATATTTT. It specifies CASSHRNSGNTIYF.

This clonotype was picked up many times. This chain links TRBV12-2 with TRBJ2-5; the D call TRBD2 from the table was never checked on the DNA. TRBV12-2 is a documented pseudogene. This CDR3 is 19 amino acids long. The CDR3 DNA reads TGTGCAAGTCGCTTACCCAGCGGGAGAGTACGCGCGGGCGGAGAGACCCAGTACTTC. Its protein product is CASRLPSGRVRAGGETQYF.

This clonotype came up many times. CDR3 in DNA: TGTGCCAGCCTCTTTGGGACAAACCCCAGCGAGCAGTACTTC. This sequence encodes CASLFGTNPSEQYF. The V and J genes are TRBV2 and TRBJ2-7, with TRBD1 as a possible D gene (6 bases). V was shortened by 8 bases and J by 6 bases, with 20 bases between the two germline ends. This CDR3 is built from 14 residues. In germline, CDR1 is SNHLY, CDR2 FYNNEI.

The CDR3 spells CSATSDFNSNQPQHF. The CDR3 nucleotides read TGCAGTGCGACGTCGGACTTTAATAGCAATCAGCCCCAGCATTTT. The chain recombines TRBV20-1 with TRBJ1-5; D remains unclear. Germline assignment: CDR1 DFQATT and CDR2 SNEGSKA (reference sequence). The CDR3 runs to 15 residues. V gave up 6 bases and J gave up 0 bases, with 15 bases separating them.

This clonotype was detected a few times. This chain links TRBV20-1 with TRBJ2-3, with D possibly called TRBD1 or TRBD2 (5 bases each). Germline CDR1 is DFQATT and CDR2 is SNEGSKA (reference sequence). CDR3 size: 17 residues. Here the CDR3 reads CTISGTRLVGGTDTQYF. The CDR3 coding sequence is TGCACAATTAGTGGGACGCGACTTGTAGGTGGCACAGATACGCAGTATTTT.

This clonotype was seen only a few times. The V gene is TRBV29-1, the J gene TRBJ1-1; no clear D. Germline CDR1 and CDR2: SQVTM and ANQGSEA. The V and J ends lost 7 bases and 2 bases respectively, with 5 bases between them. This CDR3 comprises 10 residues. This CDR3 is CSAINTEAFF. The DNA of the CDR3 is TGCAGCGCCATCAACACTGAAGCTTTCTTT.

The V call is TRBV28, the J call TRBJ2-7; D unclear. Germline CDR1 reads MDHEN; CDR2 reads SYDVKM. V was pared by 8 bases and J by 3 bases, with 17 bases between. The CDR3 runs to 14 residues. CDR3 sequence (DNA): TGTGCCAGCGGCCGCGTCGGGCACAACTACGAGCAGTACTTC. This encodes CASGRVGHNYEQYF.

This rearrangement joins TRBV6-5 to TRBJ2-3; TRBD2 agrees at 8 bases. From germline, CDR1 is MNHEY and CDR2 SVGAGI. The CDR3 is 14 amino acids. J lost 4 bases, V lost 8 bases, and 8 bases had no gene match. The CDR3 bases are TGTGCCAGCTCGCTAGCGGGCCCTCCAGATACGCAGTATTTT. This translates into CASSLAGPPDTQYF.

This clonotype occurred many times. CDR3 sequence reads: CASSLTGTSGQETQYF. The DNA of the CDR3 is TGTGCCAGCAGCCTTACCGGGACTAGCGGACAAGAGACCCAGTACTTC. The chain employs TRBV7-8 and TRBJ2-5; 11 bases align to TRBD2. The V gene's germline CDR1 is SGHVS and CDR2 FQNEAQ. The CDR3 runs 16 residues. With 5 bases clipped from V and 2 bases from J, the junction kept 7 bases outside the gene matches.

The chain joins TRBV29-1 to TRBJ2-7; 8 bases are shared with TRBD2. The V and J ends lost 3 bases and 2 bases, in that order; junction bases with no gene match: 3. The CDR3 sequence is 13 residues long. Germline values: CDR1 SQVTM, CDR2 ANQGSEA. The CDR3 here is CSVDSSGTYEQYF. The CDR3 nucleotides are TGCAGCGTTGACAGTAGCGGGACCTACGAGCAGTACTTC.

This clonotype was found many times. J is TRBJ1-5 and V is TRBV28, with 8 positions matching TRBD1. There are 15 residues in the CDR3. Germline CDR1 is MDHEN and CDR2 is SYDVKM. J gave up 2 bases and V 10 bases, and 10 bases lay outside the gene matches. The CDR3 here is CATGPRGPGNQPQHF. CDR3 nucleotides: TGTGCCACTGGGCCCAGGGGGCCGGGCAATCAGCCCCAGCATTTT.

As DNA, the CDR3 is TGCAGCGTTGGCAGGGAGCACGGGGAGCTGTTTTTT. This codes for CSVGREHGELFF. This chain connects TRBV29-1 to TRBJ2-2; TRBD1 or TRBD2 may be the D gene (5 bases each). Per the germline V gene, CDR1 is SQVTM and CDR2 is ANQGSEA. With 4 bases removed from V and 7 bases from J, the gap between germline ends came to 10 bases. The CDR3 runs to 12 residues.

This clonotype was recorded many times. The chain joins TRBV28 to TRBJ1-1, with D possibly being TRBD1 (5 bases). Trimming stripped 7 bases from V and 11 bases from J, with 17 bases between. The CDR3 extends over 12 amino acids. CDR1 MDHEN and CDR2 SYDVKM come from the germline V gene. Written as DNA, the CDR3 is TGTGCCAGCAAGGGCGGCAACAGGAGGGCTTTCTTT. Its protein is CASKGGNRRAFF.

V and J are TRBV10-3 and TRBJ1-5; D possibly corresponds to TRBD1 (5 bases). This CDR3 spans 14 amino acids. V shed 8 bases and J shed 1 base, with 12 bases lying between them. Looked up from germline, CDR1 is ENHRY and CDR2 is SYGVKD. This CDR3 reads CAISQEGSNQPQHF. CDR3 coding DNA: TGTGCCATCTCGCAAGAGGGGAGCAATCAGCCCCAGCATTTT.

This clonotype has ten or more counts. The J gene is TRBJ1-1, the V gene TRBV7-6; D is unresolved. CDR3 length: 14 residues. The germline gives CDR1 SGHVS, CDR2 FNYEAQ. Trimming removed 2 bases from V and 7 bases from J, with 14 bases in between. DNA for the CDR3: TGTGCCAGCAGCTTACGTGCGGGCGACGGTGAAGCTTTCTTT. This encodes CASSLRAGDGEAFF.

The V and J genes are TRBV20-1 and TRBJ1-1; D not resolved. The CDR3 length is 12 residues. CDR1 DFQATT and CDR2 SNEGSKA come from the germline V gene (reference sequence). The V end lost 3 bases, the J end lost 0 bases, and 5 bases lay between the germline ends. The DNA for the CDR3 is TGCAGTGCTAGTTCAGTGAACACTGAAGCTTTCTTT. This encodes CSASSVNTEAFF.

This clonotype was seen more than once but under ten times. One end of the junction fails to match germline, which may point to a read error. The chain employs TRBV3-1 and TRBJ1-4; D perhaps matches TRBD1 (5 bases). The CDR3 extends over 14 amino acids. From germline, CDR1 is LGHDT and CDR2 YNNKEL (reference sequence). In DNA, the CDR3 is TGTGCCAGCAGCTTGCAGGTGGGGGATGAAAAAATGTTTTTT. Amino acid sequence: CASSLQVGDEKMFF.

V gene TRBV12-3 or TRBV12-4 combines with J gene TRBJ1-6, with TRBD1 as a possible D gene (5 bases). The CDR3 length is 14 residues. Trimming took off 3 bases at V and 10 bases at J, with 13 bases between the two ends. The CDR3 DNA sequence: TGTGCCAGCAGTTTTGGGACCAGGGACTCACCCCTCCACTTT. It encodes CASSFGTRDSPLHF.